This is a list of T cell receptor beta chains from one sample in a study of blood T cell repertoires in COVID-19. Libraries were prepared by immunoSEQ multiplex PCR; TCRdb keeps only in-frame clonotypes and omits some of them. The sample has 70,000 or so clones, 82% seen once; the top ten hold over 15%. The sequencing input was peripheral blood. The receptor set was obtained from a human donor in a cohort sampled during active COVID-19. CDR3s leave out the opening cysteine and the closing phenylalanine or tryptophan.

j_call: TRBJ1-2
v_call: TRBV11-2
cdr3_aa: ASSSAGGYGYT

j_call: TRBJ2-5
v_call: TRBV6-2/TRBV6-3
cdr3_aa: ASSLRLAGATGSETQY

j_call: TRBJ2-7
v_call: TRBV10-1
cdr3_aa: ALYTTPPPYYEQY

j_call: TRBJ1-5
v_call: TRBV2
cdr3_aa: ASSEVGARNQPQH

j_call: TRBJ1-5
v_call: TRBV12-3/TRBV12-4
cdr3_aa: ASRQVNQPQH

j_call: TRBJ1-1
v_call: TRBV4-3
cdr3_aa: ASSQDSGTGALMNTEAF

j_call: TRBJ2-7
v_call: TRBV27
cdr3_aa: ASSFGLTYEQY

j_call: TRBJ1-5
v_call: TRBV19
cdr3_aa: ASSSLRQLQPQH

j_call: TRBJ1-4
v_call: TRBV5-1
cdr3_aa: ASSLGRGEKLF

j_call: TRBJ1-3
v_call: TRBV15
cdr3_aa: ATSRVGGGNTIY

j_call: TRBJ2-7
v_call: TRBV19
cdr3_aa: ASSRGRDKYEQY

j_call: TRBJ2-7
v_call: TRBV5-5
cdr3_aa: ASGLAAGEQY

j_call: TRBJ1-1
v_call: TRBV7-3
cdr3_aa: ASSSGMGTEAF

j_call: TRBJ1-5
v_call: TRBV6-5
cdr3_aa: ASSLDRGRPQH

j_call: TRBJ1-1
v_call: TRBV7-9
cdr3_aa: ASSSKSGTEVLNTEAF

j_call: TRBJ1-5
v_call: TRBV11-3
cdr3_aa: ASSGGQVNQPQH

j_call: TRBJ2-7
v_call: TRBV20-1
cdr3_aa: SARASYEQY

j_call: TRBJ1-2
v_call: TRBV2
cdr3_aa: ASSRQGPDYGYT

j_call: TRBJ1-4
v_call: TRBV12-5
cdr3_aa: ASGLVPTGSVGDEKLF

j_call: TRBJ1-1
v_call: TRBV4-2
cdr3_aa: ASSQDLGLEAF

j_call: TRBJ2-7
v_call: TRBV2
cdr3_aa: ASKDPRGVEQY

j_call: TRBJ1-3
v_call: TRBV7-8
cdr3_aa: ASSLGQAGNTIY

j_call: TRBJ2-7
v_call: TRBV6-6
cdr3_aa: ASSHPRWRVLYEQY

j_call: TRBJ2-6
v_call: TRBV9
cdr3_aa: ASSPRQGGSGANVLT

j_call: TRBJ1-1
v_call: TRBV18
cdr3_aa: ASSRREQDTEAF

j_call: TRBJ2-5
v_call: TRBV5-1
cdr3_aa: ASSLGTEETQY

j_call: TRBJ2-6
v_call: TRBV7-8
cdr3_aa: ASSPPLRFSGANVLT

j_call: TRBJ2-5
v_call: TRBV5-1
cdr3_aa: ASSSSTGTETQY

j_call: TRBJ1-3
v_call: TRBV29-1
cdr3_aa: SGKGSSNPGDTIY

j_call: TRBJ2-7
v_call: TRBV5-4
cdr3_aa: ASSFAGTGALYEQY

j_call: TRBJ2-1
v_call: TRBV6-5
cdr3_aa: ASTISSYNEQF

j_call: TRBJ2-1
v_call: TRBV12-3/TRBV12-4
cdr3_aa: ASSGQSHREQF

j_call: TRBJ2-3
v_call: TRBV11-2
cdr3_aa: ASSLEWGLAGAHTDTQY

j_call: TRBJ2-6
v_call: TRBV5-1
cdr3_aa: ASSSPGHISGANVLT

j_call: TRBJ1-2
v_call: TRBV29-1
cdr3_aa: SVAPLGYT

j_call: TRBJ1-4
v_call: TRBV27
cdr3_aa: ASSFSRVANEKLF

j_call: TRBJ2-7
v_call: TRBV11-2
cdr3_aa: ASSPITGKNLDEQY

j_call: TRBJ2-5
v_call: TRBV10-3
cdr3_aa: AISERGAEETQY

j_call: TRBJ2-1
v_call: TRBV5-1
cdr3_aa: ASSLTGFTYNEQF

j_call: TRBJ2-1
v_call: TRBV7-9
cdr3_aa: ASSHYRVVGNEQF

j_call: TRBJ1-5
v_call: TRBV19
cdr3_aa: ASGGPINQPQH

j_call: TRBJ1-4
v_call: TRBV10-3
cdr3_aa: AISETTGGDPGKLF

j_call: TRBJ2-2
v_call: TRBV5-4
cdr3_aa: ASSRQLANTGELF

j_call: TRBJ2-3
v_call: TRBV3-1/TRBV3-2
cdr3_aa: ASRPRSTDTQY